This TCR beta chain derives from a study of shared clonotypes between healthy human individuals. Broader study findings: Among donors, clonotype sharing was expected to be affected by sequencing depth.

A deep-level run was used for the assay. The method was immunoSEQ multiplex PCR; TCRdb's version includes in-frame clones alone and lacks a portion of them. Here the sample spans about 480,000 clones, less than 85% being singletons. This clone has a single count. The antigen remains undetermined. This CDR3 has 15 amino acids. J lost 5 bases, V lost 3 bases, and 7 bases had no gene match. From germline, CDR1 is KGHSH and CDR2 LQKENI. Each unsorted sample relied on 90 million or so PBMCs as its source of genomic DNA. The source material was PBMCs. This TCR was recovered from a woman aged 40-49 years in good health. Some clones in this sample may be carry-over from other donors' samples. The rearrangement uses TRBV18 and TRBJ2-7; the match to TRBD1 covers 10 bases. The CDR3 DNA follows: TGTGCCAGCTCACCGAGACAGGGGGCTGTCGACGAGCAGTACTTC. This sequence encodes CASSPRQGAVDEQYF.